Sequencing of this T cell receptor (beta chain) was carried out in a study of a mutant IDH1 vaccine in newly diagnosed glioma. Study-wide context: Earlier therapy was either radiotherapy, temozolomide, or both, and most got both. Overall study results and limits: Immune responses induced by vaccination arose in 90% to 95% of the patients.

Measured with immunoSEQ multiplex PCR; TCRdb has only the in-frame clones, and not every one. The table has roughly 70,000 clones, about 86% seen once. This sample's time point: baseline, week 1 (first vaccination visit). Treatment reported: pre-vaccination baseline after standard-of-care therapy. The astrocytomas were IDH1-mutant, ATRX-negative, and WHO grade 3 or 4. Concerning this clone: Its cognate antigen is unknown.

Germline V gene sequence: CDR1 DFQATT, CDR2 SNEGSKA (reference sequence). The CDR3 runs 11 residues. V was clipped by 6 bases and J by 4 bases, with 8 bases between them. The receptor comes from a woman aged 18-29 years with glioma. Some clones in this sample may be carry-over from other donors' samples. The genes are TRBV20-1 and TRBJ2-3; possible D gene TRBD2, 5 bases. The specimen was peripheral blood mononuclear cells (PBMCs), collected from a glioma patient treated with radiotherapy, temozolomide or both. The CDR3 nucleotides read TGCAGTGCAGCGGACGCAGATACGCAGTATTTT. It encodes CSAADADTQYF.